A selection of T cell receptor beta chains follows, all from one sample in a study of breast tumors, draining lymph nodes, adjacent tissues. TCRdb itself ran the multiplex PCR reads through MiXCR, one entry per CDR3 protein. This sample carries about 270,000 distinct CDR3 sequences, over 25% of them seen once, and the ten largest clones take under 1.2%. The sequencing sample was made of axillary lymph node tissue. The source is a female donor with breast cancer. Some clones in this sample may be carry-over from other donors' samples. Both conserved end residues are part of each CDR3. D genes are given only for firm matches.

d_call	j_call	v_call	cdr3_aa
TRBD1	TRBJ1-1	TRBV20-1	CSASEGRGYTEAFF
.	TRBJ1-4	TRBV2	CASSDIEKLFF
TRBD1	TRBJ1-2	TRBV9	CASSEQGTDYGYTF
TRBD2	TRBJ2-3	TRBV5-1	CASSLAAGGSPTDTQYF
.	TRBJ2-7	TRBV6-5	CASSYSRGSPYEQYF
TRBD2	TRBJ2-7	TRBV7-9	CASRAGAGVKGSYEQYF
.	TRBJ2-2	TRBV5-6	CASSLLDTTGELFF
.	TRBJ2-1	TRBV7-9	CASSGKASMGDEQFF
.	TRBJ2-1	TRBV6-1	CASSGLGEGEQFF
.	TRBJ1-2	TRBV30	CAWTRGADYGYTF
.	TRBJ2-2	TRBV9	CASSVEVVGLASSGELFF
TRBD2	TRBJ2-1	TRBV20-1	CSATRLAGLLDTQFF
.	TRBJ2-7	TRBV3-1	CASSPAGYTYEQYF
.	TRBJ1-2	TRBV6-5	CASSLQGPNYGYTF
TRBD1	TRBJ1-2	TRBV5-8	CASRDARGNYGYTF
TRBD1	TRBJ2-6	TRBV7-9	CASRARGQGVDGAHVLAF
TRBD1	TRBJ2-3	TRBV5-6	CASSPGQASRTDTQYF
TRBD1	TRBJ2-5	TRBV29-1	CSVGTVSQETQYF
.	TRBJ2-5	TRBV24-1	CATSDPSGGQETQYF
.	TRBJ2-5	TRBV15	CATRSGVGETQYF
.	TRBJ2-5	TRBV9	CASSAQGTQYF
TRBD2	TRBJ2-5	TRBV6-2/TRBV6-3	CASSHSGRDQETQYF
.	TRBJ2-3	TRBV4-3	CASSQAVTGGTITDTQYF
.	TRBJ2-2	TRBV3-1	CASSQVSSYSGNTGELFF
.	TRBJ2-1	TRBV20-1	CSGTKVDEQFF
TRBD1	TRBJ2-3	TRBV5-4	CASSRPGQGQTDTQYF
TRBD2	TRBJ2-7	TRBV7-9	CASSLGWTSGNYEQYF
.	TRBJ1-6	TRBV28	CASSLLDSPLHF
TRBD1	TRBJ1-5	TRBV15	CATSRGQGQDQPQHF
.	TRBJ2-3	TRBV3-1	CASSQLDTQYF
.	TRBJ1-5	TRBV2	CATSDFQLNQPQHF
.	TRBJ1-4	TRBV6-5	CASSYLAGGNTQKLFF
TRBD1	TRBJ2-2	TRBV29-1	CSVRAGTGGNGELFF
TRBD1	TRBJ1-2	TRBV11-2	CASSLGGGQGLGSYTF
.	TRBJ2-2	TRBV7-3	CASSSLLGEAGELFF
.	TRBJ2-5	TRBV11-3	CASSLGGERAWQETQYF
TRBD1	TRBJ2-7	TRBV2	CASSGKGAGEQYF
.	TRBJ1-3	TRBV30	CAWSVLGSISGNTIYF
TRBD2	TRBJ2-7	TRBV20-1	CSGWETSGEQYF
.	TRBJ2-4	TRBV20-1	CSAAGGLAKNIQYF
TRBD1	TRBJ1-5	TRBV6-2/TRBV6-3	CASSYSDRGGGNQPQHF
.	TRBJ2-7	TRBV11-3	CASSFNTGIFEQYF
TRBD2	TRBJ2-7	TRBV9	CASSTGLAGAYEQYF
TRBD2	TRBJ2-1	TRBV12-3/TRBV12-4	CASSSWDGSGTYNEQFF
.	TRBJ1-6	TRBV12-3/TRBV12-4	CASSRASSSYNSPLHF
TRBD1	TRBJ2-1	TRBV20-1	CSAREAGTGGVRRSVWQFF
.	TRBJ2-5	TRBV11-1	CASSLPRTASRETQYF
.	TRBJ1-3	TRBV30	CAWGVGGNTIYF
.	TRBJ1-5	TRBV6-5	CASSYRKSNQPQHF
TRBD1	TRBJ2-3	TRBV27	CASRLRTGWVTTDTQYF
TRBD1	TRBJ2-3	TRBV20-1	CTLSSGTETTDTQYF
.	TRBJ2-2	TRBV6-5	CATSRPAVQGSGELFF
.	TRBJ1-2	TRBV9	CASTSPGFYGYTF
.	TRBJ1-6	TRBV5-1	CASSLGINSPLHF
.	TRBJ2-3	TRBV28	CATTRGLAGTTDTQYF
.	TRBJ2-1	TRBV20-1	CSASLGNYEQFF
TRBD2	TRBJ2-1	TRBV3-1	CASSQAIRAGGNEQFF
.	TRBJ2-7	TRBV7-7	CASSLEPGSSYEQYF
.	TRBJ2-5	TRBV28	CASTDGGADQYF
.	TRBJ1-1	TRBV6-6	CASSYMDTEAFF